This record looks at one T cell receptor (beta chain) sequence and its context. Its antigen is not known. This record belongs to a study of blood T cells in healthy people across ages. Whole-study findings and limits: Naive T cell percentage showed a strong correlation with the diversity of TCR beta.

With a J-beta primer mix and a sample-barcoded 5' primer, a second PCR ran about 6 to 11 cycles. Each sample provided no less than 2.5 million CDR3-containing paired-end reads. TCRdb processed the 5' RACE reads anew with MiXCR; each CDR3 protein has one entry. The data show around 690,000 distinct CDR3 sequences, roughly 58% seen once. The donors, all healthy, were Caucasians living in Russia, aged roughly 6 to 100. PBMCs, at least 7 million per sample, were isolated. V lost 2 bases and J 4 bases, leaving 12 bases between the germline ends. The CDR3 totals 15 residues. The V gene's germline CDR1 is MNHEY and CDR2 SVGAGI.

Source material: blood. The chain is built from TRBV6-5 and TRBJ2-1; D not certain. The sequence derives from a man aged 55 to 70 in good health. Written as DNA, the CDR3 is TGTGCCAGCAGTTACAACGCGCTAACGTACAATGAGCAGTTCTTC. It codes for CASSYNALTYNEQFF.